This T cell receptor (beta chain) was sequenced for a study of blood T cells in healthy people across ages. This CDR3 has 12 residues. CDR1 DFQATT and CDR2 SNEGSKA come from the germline V gene (reference sequence). Trimming shortened V by 6 bases and J by 7 bases, and 13 bases separated the two germline ends. This clonotype came up many times. What it recognizes is unknown. The use of a sample-barcoded 5' primer and a J-beta primer mix characterized a second PCR of about 6 to 12 cycles. A single record per CDR3 protein comes from TCRdb applying MiXCR to the 5' RACE reads. The data show 1.5 million to 2 million distinct CDR3 sequences, about 28% seen once. Every sample had a minimum of 6.5 million PBMCs isolated. Study results and limitations: Diversity was estimated from one million T cells, and these estimates were considered underestimates.

The chain uses TRBV20-1 and TRBJ2-1, with D tentatively TRBD2 (5 bases). This sequence originates from a woman under 40 in good health. The source material was blood. The CDR3 nucleotides read TGCAGTGCCCCGAGCGGCGGGAATGAGCAGTTCTTC. It specifies CSAPSGGNEQFF.